Each of the 30 T cell receptor beta chains below was sequenced from the same sample in a study of T-cell memory formation after mild COVID-19. Via MiXCR, TCRdb re-called the 5' RACE reads, giving one row per CDR3 protein. The profile shows a few hundred thousand distinct CDR3 sequences, 16% of them singletons. The sample was PBMCs or a T cell subset sorted from them (not recorded which). The receptors originated from a man between 18 and 35 years old who had mild COVID-19 (a few samples of this study predate the infection). Cell type and time point are not known.

The gene calls are TRBV4-3 and TRBJ1-2; 11 bases fit TRBD1. CDR3 length equals 15 residues. The germline gives CDR1 LGHNA, CDR2 YSLEER. The trim removed 5 bases at V and 2 bases at J, leaving 4 bases unmatched. In nucleotides, the CDR3 is TGCGCCAGCAGCTACGGACAGGGGGCGAACTATGGCTACACCTTC. Residues: CASSYGQGANYGYTF.

The chain employs TRBV7-9 and TRBJ2-7; D might be TRBD2 (6 bases). The CDR3 runs to 15 residues. Deletions cut 5 bases from V and 3 bases from J, with 17 bases between. The germline V gene has CDR1 SEHNR and CDR2 FQNEAQ (reference sequence). CDR3 in DNA: TGTGCCAGCAGCCTGGGGGAGGCTCCTTTCTACGAGCAGTACGTC. Amino acids: CASSLGEAPFYEQYV.

This chain connects TRBV28 to TRBJ2-4; D might be TRBD1 (6 bases). From germline, CDR1 is MDHEN and CDR2 SYDVKM. Trimming pared 4 bases from V and 0 bases from J, leaving 10 bases between. The CDR3 is 15 residues long. The DNA for the CDR3 is TGTGCCAGCAGTTCCCGACAGGTAGCCAAAAACATTCAGTACTTC. Amino acids: CASSSRQVAKNIQYF.

The J gene is TRBJ2-3, the V gene TRBV7-9; possibly TRBD2 for D (5 bases). Per germline, CDR1 SEHNR and CDR2 FQNEAQ (reference sequence). The CDR3 contains 15 residues. The ends were cut back, 5 bases at V and 2 bases at J, with 14 bases in the middle. The CDR3 DNA follows: TGTGCCAGCAGCCCGGGGTCACAGTCCACAGATACGCAGTATTTT. Translation gives CASSPGSQSTDTQYF.

This clonotype was picked up a small number of times. The chain is built from TRBV12-3 or TRBV12-4 and TRBJ2-1, with TRBD1 identical over 9 bases. The CDR3 runs 15 residues. Germline trimming cut 3 bases from V and 12 bases from J; bases unmatched to any gene: 12. The CDR3 is CASSFRRQGVVGQFF. The CDR3 coding sequence is TGTGCCAGCAGTTTTAGGAGACAGGGGGTAGTTGGGCAGTTCTTC.

This clonotype was counted many times. The chain links TRBV5-4 to TRBJ1-1, with 9 bases fitting TRBD1. This CDR3 has 16 amino acids. From germline, CDR1 is SGHNT and CDR2 YYREEE (reference sequence). Trimming removed 3 bases from V and 5 bases from J; junction bases left unmatched: 11. Written as DNA, the CDR3 is TGTGCCAGCAGCTCCACGACCCCGACAGGGGGGACTGAAGCTTTCTTT. Amino acid sequence: CASSSTTPTGGTEAFF.

The chain couples TRBV27 to TRBJ2-7; D unclear. The length of the CDR3 is 13 residues. Germline V gene data show CDR1 as MNHEY and CDR2 as SMNVEV (reference sequence). Trimming left V 2 bases short and J 7 bases short, with 12 bases between. CDR3 DNA: TGTGCCAGCAGTTTAGTAGGGTTTGGGGAGCAGTACTTC. Its protein product is CASSLVGFGEQYF.

This clonotype showed up many times. This rearrangement joins TRBV20-1 to TRBJ1-1; 7 bases fit TRBD1. V trimming: 3 bases; J trimming: 0 bases; junction bases outside the gene matches: 7. The CDR3 spans 15 residues. CDR1 is DFQATT and CDR2 is SNEGSKA in the germline V gene (reference sequence). In DNA form, the CDR3 reads TGCAGTGCTAGCGGGGGGGGACAGATGAACACTGAAGCTTTCTTT. It codes for CSASGGGQMNTEAFF.

The CDR3 DNA sequence: TGCGCCAGCAGCTTGCGAGGGGATAGCACTGAAGCTTTCTTT. Residues: CASSLRGDSTEAFF. This chain links TRBV5-1 with TRBJ1-1; tentative D call: TRBD1 (5 bases). Germline-derived CDR1 and CDR2 are SGHRS and YFSETQ. The CDR3 spans 14 residues. V was clipped by 1 base and J by 4 bases, with 11 bases between them.

The V gene is TRBV6-2 or TRBV6-3, the J gene TRBJ2-7, with a tentative D call TRBD1 (5 bases). The CDR3 spans 14 residues. Trimming cost V 3 bases and J 4 bases, with 13 bases left between them. Looked up from germline, CDR1 is MNHEY and CDR2 is SVGEGT. CDR3: CASSYGPGRYEQYF. The DNA for the CDR3 is TGTGCCAGCAGTTATGGTCCAGGGCGATACGAGCAGTACTTC.

This clonotype was detected a few times. CDR3 sequence (DNA): TGCGCCAGCAGCGCAACAGGGTTGGCCAATCAGCCCCAGCATTTT. It is translated as CASSATGLANQPQHF. The rearrangement links TRBV5-1 to TRBJ1-5; D is perhaps TRBD1 (6 bases). V was clipped by 4 bases and J by 3 bases, with 14 bases between them. The CDR3 spans 15 residues. Germline V gene data show CDR1 as SGHRS and CDR2 as YFSETQ.

This clonotype was observed a handful of times. The chain joins TRBV4-1 to TRBJ2-5, with 7 bases that match TRBD2. V gave up 3 bases and J gave up 1 base; unmatched junction bases: 14. Per germline, CDR1 MGHRA and CDR2 YSYEKL. The CDR3 is 18 residues long. The chain's CDR3 is CASSHPIKGPSGQETQYF. The CDR3 DNA sequence: TGCGCCAGCAGCCATCCCATTAAGGGGCCTAGCGGCCAAGAGACCCAGTACTTC.

This chain connects TRBV6-5 to TRBJ1-2; perhaps TRBD1 as D (5 bases). The germline V gene encodes CDR1 MNHEY and CDR2 SVGAGI. Trimming removed 8 bases at V and 6 bases at J, with 13 bases between. The CDR3 is made up of 12 amino acids. Here the CDR3 reads CASGRDGHGYTF. Written as DNA, the CDR3 is TGTGCCAGCGGCCGGGACGGACATGGCTACACCTTC.

CDR3 amino acids: CASVTDPTNEKLFF. The DNA of the CDR3 is TGTGCCAGCGTGACAGACCCAACTAATGAAAAACTGTTTTTT. This chain links TRBV7-9 with TRBJ1-4, with a tentative D call TRBD1 (5 bases). The ends were cut back, 8 bases at V and 0 bases at J, with 10 bases in the middle. The CDR3 sequence is 14 residues long. Germline CDR1 SEHNR, CDR2 FQNEAQ (reference sequence). Combining the CDR3 with reference TRBV7-9 and TRBJ1-4 gives the whole variable domain DTGVSQNPRHKITKRGQNVTFRCDPISEHNRLYWYRQTLGQGPEFLTYFQNEAQLEKSRLLSDRFSAERPKGSFSTLEIQRTEQGDSAMYLCASVTDPTNEKLFFGSGTQLSVL.

This clonotype appeared many times. The rearrangement uses TRBV5-1 and TRBJ2-1; 7 nucleotides align to TRBD1. After removal of 4 bases from V and 9 bases from J, the junction contained 10 bases not matched to a gene. The CDR3 consists of 14 residues. Germline CDR1 is SGHRS and CDR2 is YFSETQ. The CDR3 loop is CASSVGQLKGEQFF. As DNA, the CDR3 is TGCGCCAGCAGCGTGGGACAGCTCAAAGGTGAGCAGTTCTTC.

This clonotype showed up many times. The V gene is TRBV2, the J gene TRBJ1-6; weak D call: TRBD1 (5 bases). This CDR3 contains 14 residues. Between the trimmed V and J ends, which lost 7 bases and 5 bases, there was a span of 12 bases. Germline values: CDR1 SNHLY, CDR2 FYNNEI. This chain's CDR3 is CASKTDSHNSPLHF. CDR3 in DNA: TGTGCCAGCAAGACCGACAGCCATAATTCACCCCTCCACTTT. Full variable domain (missing parts from reference TRBV2 and TRBJ1-6): EPEVTQTPSHQVTQMGQEVILRCVPISNHLYFYWYRQILGQKVEFLVSFYNNEISEKSEIFDDQFSVERPDGSNFTLKIRSTKLEDSAMYFCASKTDSHNSPLHFGNGTRLTVT.

This clonotype has a handful of counts. The chain carries TRBV4-3 and TRBJ2-1; D remains ambiguous. Germline V lookup: CDR1 LGHNA, CDR2 YSLEER. This CDR3 is built from 14 residues. Trimming took off 1 base at V and 4 bases at J, with 8 bases between the two ends. CDR3 protein: CASSQGVRYNEQFF. CDR3 sequence (DNA): TGCGCCAGCAGCCAAGGGGTTCGGTACAATGAGCAGTTCTTC.

The sample holds a few counts of this clonotype. The chain carries TRBV28 and TRBJ1-5, with TRBD1 matching over 7 bases. Germline assignment: CDR1 MDHEN and CDR2 SYDVKM. The CDR3 is made up of 14 amino acids. Trimming cost V 6 bases and J 6 bases; bases outside gene matches: 8. The CDR3 nucleotides are TGTGCCAGCAGCCATACGACAGGGCGTCAGCCCCAGCATTTT. Amino acid sequence: CASSHTTGRQPQHF. The whole variable domain, filled in from reference TRBV28 and TRBJ1-5, reads DVKVTQSSRYLVKRTGEKVFLECVQDMDHENMFWYRQDPGLGLRLIYFSYDVKMKEKGDIPEGYSVSREKKERFSLILESASTNQTSMYLCASSHTTGRQPQHFGDGTRLSIL.

There are a few counts of this clonotype. The gene calls are TRBV5-1 and TRBJ1-2; 8 positions agree with TRBD1. V shed 3 bases and J 5 bases; nucleotides not matched to a gene: 6. This CDR3 has 14 residues. Germline CDR1 reads SGHRS; CDR2 reads YFSETQ. The CDR3 loop reads CASSSPTGEYGYTF. As DNA, the CDR3 is TGCGCCAGCAGCTCTCCGACAGGGGAGTATGGCTACACCTTC.

The gene calls are TRBV4-2 and TRBJ1-1; D gene ambiguous. V was trimmed by 3 bases and J by 8 bases, leaving 13 bases between them. CDR3 size: 13 residues. Germline loops: CDR1 LGHNA, CDR2 YNFKEQ. The CDR3: CASSQIGSGEAFF. CDR3 coding DNA: TGTGCCAGCAGCCAGATAGGATCGGGGGAAGCTTTCTTT.

The CDR3 DNA follows: TGTGCCAGCAGCTTAGGTTCAGGGGGCTACGAGCAGTACGTC. This translates into CASSLGSGGYEQYV. The chain employs TRBV7-9 and TRBJ2-7; 7 nucleotides agree with TRBD1. CDR3 length: 14 amino acids. After removal of 1 base from V and 3 bases from J, the junction contained 3 bases not matched to a gene. Germline V gene lookup returns CDR1 SEHNR and CDR2 FQNEAQ (reference sequence).

In its sample, this clonotype was seen a few times. The chain joins TRBV12-3 or TRBV12-4 to TRBJ2-7; TRBD1 might be the D (5 bases). V lost 9 bases to trimming and J lost 3 bases, with 9 bases between them. The CDR3 runs to 11 residues. Here the CDR3 reads CARDRGYEQYV. The CDR3 nucleotides read TGTGCCAGAGACAGAGGCTACGAGCAGTACGTC.

In DNA form, the CDR3 reads TGTGCCAGCAGCTTAATAGGGGGAGTCACTGAAGCTTTCTTT. Encoded protein: CASSLIGGVTEAFF. This rearrangement joins TRBV5-5 to TRBJ1-1; the D gene is possibly TRBD1 (6 bases). CDR1 SGHKS and CDR2 YYEKEE come from the germline V gene (reference sequence). CDR3 size: 14 residues. V was trimmed by 2 bases and J by 4 bases, leaving 12 bases between them.

A few counts support this clonotype. V usage is TRBV20-1 and J usage is TRBJ1-2, with 7 bases fitting TRBD1. CDR3 length: 14 residues. The V segment lost 2 bases and the J segment 5 bases; nucleotides outside the gene matches: 8. Germline V gene sequence: CDR1 DFQATT, CDR2 SNEGSKA (reference sequence). The CDR3 reads CSARRRGRVYGYTF. Written as DNA, the CDR3 is TGCAGTGCTAGAAGGAGGGGGCGGGTTTATGGCTACACCTTC.

This clonotype was recorded a few times. V usage is TRBV12-3 or TRBV12-4 and J usage is TRBJ2-7; no reliable D call. V was clipped by 6 bases and J by 2 bases, with 5 bases between them. CDR3 length equals 11 residues. CDR3 protein: CASRLAYEQYF. CDR3 in DNA: TGTGCCAGCAGACTCGCCTACGAGCAGTACTTC.

This chain joins TRBV10-3 and TRBJ1-1; no firm D call. The V gene lost 11 bases and the J gene lost 4 bases, with 8 bases spanning the gap. Germline V gene lookup returns CDR1 ENHRY and CDR2 SYGVKD. The CDR3 totals 10 residues. CDR3 nucleotides: TGTGCCGCGGGAGGCACTGAAGCTTTCTTT. This translates into CAAGGTEAFF.

This clonotype showed up just a few times. The rearrangement joins TRBV7-2 to TRBJ2-3, with 13 bases lining up with TRBD2. V was clipped by 6 bases and J by 5 bases; unmatched bases: 11. This CDR3 spans 17 amino acids. Germline V gives CDR1 SGHTA, CDR2 FQGNSA. CDR3 residues: CASSPTLAGGPRDTQYF. Here the CDR3 DNA reads TGTGCCAGCAGTCCCACACTAGCGGGGGGGCCGAGAGATACGCAGTATTTT.

Only a few counts were recorded for this clonotype. The rearrangement links TRBV12-3 or TRBV12-4 to TRBJ2-3; D gene unclear. V was trimmed by 5 bases and J by 0 bases, leaving 15 bases between them. This CDR3 is 16 amino acids long. This CDR3 is CASSPPPATSTDTQYF. The DNA for the CDR3 is TGTGCCAGCAGTCCCCCCCCAGCGACTAGCACAGATACGCAGTATTTT.

The gene calls are TRBV2 and TRBJ1-5; tentative D call: TRBD1 (6 bases). Trimming shortened V by 6 bases and J by 4 bases, and 16 bases separated the two germline ends. Germline CDR1 is SNHLY and CDR2 is FYNNEI. This CDR3 region has 15 residues. CDR3 sequence (DNA): TGTGCCAGCAGCTATCGACAGGTTCGGAATCAGCCCCAGCATTTT. This translates into CASSYRQVRNQPQHF.

This sequence joins TRBV6-6 and TRBJ2-2; D gene uncertain. This CDR3 is 15 amino acids long. Between the trimmed V and J ends, which lost 3 bases and 5 bases, there was a span of 13 bases. Per germline, CDR1 MNHNY and CDR2 SVGAGI (reference sequence). CDR3 protein: CASSYAAPGTGELFF. For the CDR3, the DNA is TGTGCCAGCAGTTATGCCGCTCCCGGGACCGGGGAGCTGTTTTTT.